Shown below are 2 T cell receptor beta chains from a single sample sequenced in a study of cytomegalovirus exposure and HLA in healthy donors. PCR used 60 Vbeta primers and 13 Jbeta primers. The method was immunoSEQ multiplex PCR; TCRdb's version includes in-frame clones alone and lacks a portion of them. Altogether fewer than 250,000 clones are present, about 77% being singletons, with the ten largest covering about 5%. The sample was PBMCs. These receptors were taken from a man aged 25 to 40 in good health and CMV-seropositive.

The V and J genes are TRBV19 and TRBJ2-1; D perhaps matches TRBD1 (7 bases). Trimming removed 4 bases at V and 0 bases at J, with 22 bases between. This CDR3 is built from 19 residues. Per the germline V gene, CDR1 is LNHDA and CDR2 is SQIVND (reference sequence). CDR3 bases: TGTGCCAGTAGTAGCGGGACAGCAAAGCCTACGAGCTCCTACAATGAGCAGTTCTTC. It is translated as CASSSGTAKPTSSYNEQFF.

The rearrangement uses TRBV11-2 and TRBJ1-1, with unresolved D. V was clipped by 4 bases and J by 9 bases, with 15 bases between them. Looked up from germline, CDR1 is SGHAT and CDR2 is FQNNGV. The CDR3 loop spans 13 amino acids. CDR3 nucleotide sequence: TGTGCCAGCAGCTCCGCCCTAGTCGATAAAGCTTTCTTT. This sequence encodes CASSSALVDKAFF.